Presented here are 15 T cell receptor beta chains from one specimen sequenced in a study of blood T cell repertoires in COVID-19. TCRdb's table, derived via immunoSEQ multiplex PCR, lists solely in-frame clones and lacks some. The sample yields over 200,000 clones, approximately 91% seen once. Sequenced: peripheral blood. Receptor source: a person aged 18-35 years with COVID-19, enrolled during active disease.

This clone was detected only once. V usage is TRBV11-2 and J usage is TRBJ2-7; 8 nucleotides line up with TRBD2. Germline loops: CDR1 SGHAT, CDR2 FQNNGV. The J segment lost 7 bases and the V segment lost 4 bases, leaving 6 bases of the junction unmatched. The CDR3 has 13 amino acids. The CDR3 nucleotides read TGTGCCAGCAGCTCGGGGGGGATTTGGGAGCAGTACTTC. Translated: CASSSGGIWEQYF. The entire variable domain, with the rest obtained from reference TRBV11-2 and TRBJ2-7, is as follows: EAGVAQSPRYKIIEKRQSVAFWCNPISGHATLYWYQQILGQGPKLLIQFQNNGVVDDSQLPKDRFSAERLKGVDSTLKIQPAKLEDSAVYLCASSSGGIWEQYFGPGTRLTVT.

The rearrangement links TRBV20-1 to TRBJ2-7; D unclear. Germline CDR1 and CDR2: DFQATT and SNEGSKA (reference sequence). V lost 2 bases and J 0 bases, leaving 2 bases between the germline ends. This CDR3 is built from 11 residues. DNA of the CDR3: TGCAGTGCTAGATACTCCTACGAGCAGTACTTC. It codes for CSARYSYEQYF.

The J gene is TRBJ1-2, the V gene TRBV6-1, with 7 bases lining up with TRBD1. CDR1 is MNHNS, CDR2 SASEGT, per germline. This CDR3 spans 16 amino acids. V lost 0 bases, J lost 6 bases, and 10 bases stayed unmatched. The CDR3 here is CASSEAGWDRPNGYTF. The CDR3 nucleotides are TGTGCCAGCAGTGAAGCAGGCTGGGACAGACCAAATGGCTACACCTTC.

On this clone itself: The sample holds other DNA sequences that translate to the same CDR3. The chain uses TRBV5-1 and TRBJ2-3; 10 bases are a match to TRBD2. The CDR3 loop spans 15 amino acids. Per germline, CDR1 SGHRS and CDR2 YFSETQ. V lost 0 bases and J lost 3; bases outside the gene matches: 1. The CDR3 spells CASSLASGSTDTQYF. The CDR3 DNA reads TGCGCCAGCAGCTTGGCTAGCGGGAGTACAGATACGCAGTATTTT.

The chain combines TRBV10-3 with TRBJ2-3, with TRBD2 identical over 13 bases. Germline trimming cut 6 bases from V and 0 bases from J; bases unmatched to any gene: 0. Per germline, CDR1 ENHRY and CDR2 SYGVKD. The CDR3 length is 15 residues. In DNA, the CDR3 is TGTGCCATCAGGGGACTAGCGGGGAGCACAGATACGCAGTATTTT. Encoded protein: CAIRGLAGSTDTQYF.

The CDR3 here is CAISSLAGSYEQYF. The CDR3 DNA follows: TGTGCCATCAGTAGTTTAGCGGGATCCTACGAGCAGTACTTC. The V call is TRBV10-3, the J call TRBJ2-7; 8 bases fit TRBD2. This CDR3 contains 14 residues. Trimming at V came to 5 bases and at J to 1 base, leaving 4 bases not matched to a gene. Germline CDR1 and CDR2: ENHRY and SYGVKD.

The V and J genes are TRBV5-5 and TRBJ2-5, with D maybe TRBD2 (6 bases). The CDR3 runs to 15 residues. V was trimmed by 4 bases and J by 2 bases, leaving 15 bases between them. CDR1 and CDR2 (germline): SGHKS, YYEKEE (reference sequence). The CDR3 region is CASSQDSGEQETQYF. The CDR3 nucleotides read TGTGCCAGCAGCCAGGATAGCGGTGAGCAAGAGACCCAGTACTTC. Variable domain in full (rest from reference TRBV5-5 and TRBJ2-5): DAGVTQSPTHLIKTRGQQVTLRCSPISGHKSVSWYQQVLGQGPQFIFQYYEKEERGRGNFPDRFSARQFPNYSSELNVNALLLGDSALYLCASSQDSGEQETQYFGPGTRLLVL.

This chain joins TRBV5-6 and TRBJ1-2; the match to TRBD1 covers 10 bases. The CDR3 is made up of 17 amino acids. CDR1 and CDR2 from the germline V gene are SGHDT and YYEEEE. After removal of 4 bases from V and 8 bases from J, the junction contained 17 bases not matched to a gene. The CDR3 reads CASSQTGKVTGGHGYTF. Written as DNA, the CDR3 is TGTGCCAGCAGCCAGACGGGGAAAGTGACAGGGGGCCACGGCTACACCTTC.

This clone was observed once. The CDR3 region has the DNA TGTGCCAGCAGCTTGGTGACGGGTGTCGAGGATACGCAGTATTTT. It codes for CASSLVTGVEDTQYF. The chain has TRBV5-5 and TRBJ2-3; no firm D call. CDR1 and CDR2 from the germline V gene are SGHKS and YYEKEE (reference sequence). Trimming took 0 bases from V and 6 from J, leaving 14 bases between them. The CDR3 runs 15 residues.

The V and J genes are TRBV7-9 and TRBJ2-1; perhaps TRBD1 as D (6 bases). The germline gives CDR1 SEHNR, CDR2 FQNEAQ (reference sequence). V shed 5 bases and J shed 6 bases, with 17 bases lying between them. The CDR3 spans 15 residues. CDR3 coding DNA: TGTGCCAGCAGCGTTCCCTACAGGGATCGCAATGAGCAGTTCTTC. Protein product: CASSVPYRDRNEQFF.

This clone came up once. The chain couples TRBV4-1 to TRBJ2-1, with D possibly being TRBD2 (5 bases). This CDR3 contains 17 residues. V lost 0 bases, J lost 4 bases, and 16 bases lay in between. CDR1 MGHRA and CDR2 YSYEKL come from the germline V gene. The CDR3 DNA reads TGCGCCAGCAGCCAAGAAGGGTCGGGGTATCAATACAATGAGCAGTTCTTC. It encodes CASSQEGSGYQYNEQFF.

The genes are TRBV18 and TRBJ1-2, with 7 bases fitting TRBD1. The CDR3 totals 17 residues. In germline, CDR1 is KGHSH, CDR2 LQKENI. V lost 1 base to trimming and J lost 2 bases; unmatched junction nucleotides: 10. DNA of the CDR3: TGTGCCAGCTCACCACAAGCCTTCGCGGACAGGAACTATGGCTACACCTTC. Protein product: CASSPQAFADRNYGYTF.

CDR3 protein: CATSRVGVSYNEQFF. CDR3 bases: TGTGCCACCAGCAGAGTAGGGGTATCCTACAATGAGCAGTTCTTC. This chain uses TRBV15 with TRBJ2-1; tentatively, D is TRBD1 (5 bases). Germline V gene sequence: CDR1 LNHNV, CDR2 YYDKDF (reference sequence). The CDR3 is 15 amino acids. Trimming cost V 1 base and J 1 base, with 8 bases left between them.

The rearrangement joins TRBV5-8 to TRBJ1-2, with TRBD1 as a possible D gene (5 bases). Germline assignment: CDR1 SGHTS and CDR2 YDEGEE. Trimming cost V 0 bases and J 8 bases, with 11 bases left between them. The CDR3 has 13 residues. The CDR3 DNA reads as TGTGCCAGCAGCTTGGCCGGCGGGGACGGCTACACCTTC. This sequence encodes CASSLAGGDGYTF. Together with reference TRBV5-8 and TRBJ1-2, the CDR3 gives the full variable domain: EAGVTQSPTHLIKTRGQQATLRCSPISGHTSVYWYQQALGLGLQFLLWYDEGEERNRGNFPPRFSGRQFPNYSSELNVNALELEDSALYLCASSLAGGDGYTFGSGTRLTVV.

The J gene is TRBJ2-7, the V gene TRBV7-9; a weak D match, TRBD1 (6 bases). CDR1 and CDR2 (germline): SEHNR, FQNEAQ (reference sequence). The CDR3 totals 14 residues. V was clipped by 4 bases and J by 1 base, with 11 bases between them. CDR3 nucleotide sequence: TGTGCCAGCAGCTCATCCGGGACATCCTACGAGCAGTACTTC. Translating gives CASSSSGTSYEQYF. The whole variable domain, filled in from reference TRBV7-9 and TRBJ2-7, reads DTGVSQNPRHKITKRGQNVTFRCDPISEHNRLYWYRQTLGQGPEFLTYFQNEAQLEKSRLLSDRFSAERPKGSFSTLEIQRTEQGDSAMYLCASSSSGTSYEQYFGPGTRLTVT.